This T cell receptor (beta chain) was found in a study of cytomegalovirus exposure and HLA in healthy donors (dated by TCRdb to the late 2010s). About the full investigation: An earlier analysis of 587 of the donors reported approximately 280 Gb of sequence data and approximately 120 million unique TCR beta sequences obtained from 180 million or so T cells. Roughly 320 gigabases of sequencing data and 70 million to 95 million unique TCR sequences made up an early release that covered nearly 650 HLA-typed donors. The study used immunosequencing to profile the T cell repertoires of several hundred subjects and linked those repertoires to cytomegalovirus serostatus. To study patterns of TCR occurrence, a later analysis re-analyzed previously published TCR beta repertoires from 600 to 750 donors and added high-resolution HLA genotyping. Every repertoire in the discovery cohort had been generated on one and the same sequencing platform. The aim of the study was to test whether cataloging public T cell receptors could identify signatures of past pathogen exposure. Several DR-DQ haplotypes were treated as single units for association and clustering because of strong linkage in the cohort. The later analysis used no new phenotypic data to find candidate immune exposures, relying instead on TCR beta sequences and their occurrence across donors. An earlier analysis of around 580 of the donors used high-throughput TCR beta sequencing to judge whether each TCR beta V gene segment behaved as functional or pseudogenic. To predict cytomegalovirus infection status, the study brought together high-throughput TCR immunosequencing, statistical association of individual TCRs with disease status, and machine learning. Typing coverage varied by locus: about 620-640 donors for A, B, C, DRB1 and DQB1; approximately 520 for DQA1; 600 to 610 for DPA1; roughly 450 for DPB1. Of the approximately 400 genotyped donors, 81% were placed in the genetic ancestry cluster associated with self-reported Caucasian donors. Across around 400 genotyped donors of the cohort, an average of about 250,000 unique TCR beta nucleotide sequences per donor were sequenced, and roughly a sixth of those sequences were non-productive. Both class I and class II loci were covered by HLA typing, at four-digit resolution. In addition to the first cohort of several hundred subjects, a separate validation cohort of approximately 120 different subjects was used. Donor age, sex, ethnicity and CMV serostatus were compiled alongside the repertoire data. Genome-wide SNP genotypes for about 65% of the 666 donors were used in a later genetic analysis, which treated that subset as a discovery cohort.

Concerning this clone itself: This clone's antigen is unknown. No base quality values were provided; no much bigger clone lies one nucleotide off.

The library was built by means of the immunoSEQ multiplex PCR assay. For the multiplex PCR, a mixture combining 60 forward primers for TCR Vbeta segments and 13 reverse primers for TCR Jbeta segments was used. The CDR3 region of rearranged TCR beta genes was amplified from genomic DNA by a multiplex PCR assay. Amplified TCR beta libraries were sequenced as 87-base-pair reads on the Illumina HiSeq System. The original methods were these. A later analysis tallied tens of millions of unique TCR beta chains across the 666 repertoires, and approximately 9.9 million of those chains were shared by two or more donors. Raw reads were error-corrected and collapsed into unique sequences by a nearest-neighbor algorithm in which closely related sequences were merged to remove PCR and sequencing errors. CDR3 sequences were aligned to IMGT reference sequences to assign V, D and J gene segments. For a sequence to be retained, a match of at least six nucleotides to both a V gene segment and a J gene segment was required. Rearrangements were called productive when the CDR3 lacked stop codons and stayed in frame with V and J; all others were non-productive. Following IMGT convention, CDR3 was defined as the stretch from the second conserved V-encoded cysteine to the conserved J-encoded phenylalanine. In an earlier analysis of around 540 of the donors, sequences lacking an unambiguous match to a single V gene segment were excluded. An earlier analysis of a few hundred of the donors called V segments functional above 56.7% productive rearrangements and segregating when the between-donor standard deviation exceeded 5%. A statistical classification framework was built for diagnosing cytomegalovirus status from the catalog of TCR beta chain sequences. V and J gene assignment, in a later analysis, came from comparing TCR nucleotide sequences with IMGT/GENE-DB human TR gene sequences. The TCRdist pipeline was used in a later analysis to assign CDR3 sequences and most-parsimonious VDJ recombination scenarios. In a later analysis, each TCR beta chain was defined by its CDR3 amino acid sequence together with its V-gene family, and reads without a unique V-gene family were excluded. A later analysis removed several hundred highly shared, low-generation-probability nucleotide sequences to deal with suspected cross-contamination and a sequencing artifact. In a later analysis, a clonal expansion index was calculated for each public chain from normalized within-repertoire ranks of inferred template counts. In a later analysis, generation probabilities were computed with a VDJ recombination model fitted to out-of-frame rearrangements, and the resulting probabilities were checked against IGoR. A later analysis scored TCR-TCR, TCR-HLA and TCR-CMV co-occurrence with hypergeometric tests, applying a repertoire-size bias correction to TCR pairs. A later analysis estimated false discovery rates by permuting HLA or CMV assignments 20 times. A later analysis grouped co-occurring TCRs with DBSCAN, adding TCRdist sequence similarity when clustering within HLA-allele-positive subsets. Repertoires with fewer than 30,000 or more than 120,000 public chains, plus five repertoires with anomalous nucleotide sharing, were excluded from co-occurrence clustering. Imported from immuneACCESS, the table was reduced by TCRdb to in-frame sequences with V and J called. These copies leave out some clones; in studies compared against another copy, an unresolved V gene accounts for under half, and the cause of the remainder is not known. V and J calls and clone size are copied from that table; D and trimming were computed from the DNA. This sample comprises 110,000 to 150,000 clones, 70% to 80% of them detected only once. The biggest ten clones account for 2.1% of the sample.

Broader findings and caveats from the paper: A further reported finding was that TCR beta sequences accurately predicted the HLA-A and HLA-B alleles for most subjects in the first cohort. Some IMGT-functional V segments, including TRBV6-2 and TRBV6-3, could not be distinguished by the 87-base-pair reads and were therefore excluded. When HLA alleles, especially DR and DQ, strongly co-occurred, attributing TCR associations to individual alleles was difficult. Because counts were too low, approximately 18 rarely observed V segments, including chromosome 9 orphons, were excluded from the earlier analysis of some 590 of the donors. Broadly in line with IMGT annotations, most TCR beta V segments showed up in productive rearrangements about 87% or about 30% of the time in an earlier analysis of 450 to 750 of the donors. According to a later analysis, TCR association rates differed among HLA loci, with DRB1 alleles showing the most associated TCRs and HLA-C alleles showing the fewest. Correlated functional status among segregating V segments might be attributable to linkage disequilibrium, but an unknown experimental factor could not be ruled out. A later analysis found that most CMV-associated TCR beta chains appeared HLA-restricted, with HLA associations seemingly driven largely by CMV exposure. Three of the identified cytomegalovirus-associated TCR beta chains were confirmed in vitro to be specific for cytomegalovirus antigens. In a later analysis, HLA-associated TCR beta chains were found to be more clonally expanded and to have lower generation probabilities than equally common non-associated chains. The study gave a list of under 200 TCR beta chains associated with cytomegalovirus. A cluster of highly shared sequence variants was judged likely to represent a technical artifact of the sequencing pipeline. In a later analysis, several top co-occurrence clusters were reported to appear linked to parvovirus B19, influenza, CMV and Epstein-Barr virus. The cohort was sequenced for TCR beta chains only, and without alpha or paired-chain data the features that could be detected were limited. Immune exposure information for the cohort was limited to CMV serostatus. In a later analysis, around 17,000 TCR beta sequences were associated with specific HLA alleles at a false discovery rate of 0.05. While some public TCRs were present in many individuals, most TCR sequences turned up only very rarely across donors. According to a later genetic analysis, donors in an Asian-associated ancestry cluster had fewer N-insertions in productive TCRs than the approximately 610-donor mean. A later genetic analysis associated a missense DCLRE1C variant with V-gene and J-gene trimming of TCR beta chains, and an independent cohort replicated the association. Cytomegalovirus status was reported to be diagnosed by the classifier with high specificity and sensitivity in both the original and validation cohorts. It was suggested by the authors that the approach could potentially be generalized to other disease states and immunological phenotypes. Roughly uniform sequencing depth across donors was assumed in presence/absence analyses, although this assumption may not hold. Because some donors lacked HLA typing at each locus, the association tests relied only on the typed subset.

The cohort comprised 666 healthy bone marrow donors. At the time of sampling, every cohort member was nominally healthy, though immune exposures that went unrecorded were likely present. The donor was CMV seropositive and belonged to the group of about 290 seropositive cohort members. Every donor gave a peripheral blood sample, and the peripheral blood mononuclear cells from that sample were used for TCR beta sequencing. The Qiagen DNeasy Blood Extraction Kit was used to extract genomic DNA from the blood cell samples. The CDR3 has 13 amino acids, counting the end cysteine and phenylalanine. Solely the CDR3 DNA is kept, with 39 bases framed from the first base. The germline V gene specifies KGHSH as CDR1 and LQKENI as CDR2. V loses 0 bases, J loses 4 bases, and the germline ends lie 6 bases apart.

Recombination joined TRBV18 with TRBJ1-1, with a weak D call of TRBD1 (5 bases match). The sample consisted of PBMCs. The sequence was collected from a woman aged 55-75 years in good health and CMV-seropositive. The DNA is as follows: TGTGCCAGCTCACCACCTGACAGCACTGAAGCTTTCTTT. This codes for CASSPPDSTEAFF.